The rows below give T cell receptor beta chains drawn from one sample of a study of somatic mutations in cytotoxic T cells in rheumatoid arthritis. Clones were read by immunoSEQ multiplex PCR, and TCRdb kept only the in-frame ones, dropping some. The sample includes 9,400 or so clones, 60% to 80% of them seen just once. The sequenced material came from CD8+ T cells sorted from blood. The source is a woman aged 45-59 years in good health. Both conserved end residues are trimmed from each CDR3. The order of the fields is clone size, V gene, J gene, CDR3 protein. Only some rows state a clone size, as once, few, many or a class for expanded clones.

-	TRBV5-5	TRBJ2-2	ASSWDREANTGELF
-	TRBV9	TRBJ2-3	ASSVWGGTDTQY
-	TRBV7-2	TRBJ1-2	ASSLVRAGNYGYT
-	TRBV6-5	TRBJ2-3	ASGTGSTDTQY
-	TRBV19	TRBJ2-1	ASSTRTSGTYNEQF
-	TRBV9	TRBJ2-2	ASSVDPGGAAGELF
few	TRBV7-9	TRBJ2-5	ASTTGTAAQGETQY
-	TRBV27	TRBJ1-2	ASSLSPPQEISNYGYT
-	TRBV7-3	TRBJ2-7	ASSLWPGQNYEQY
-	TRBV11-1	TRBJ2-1	ASSLWDKYNEQF
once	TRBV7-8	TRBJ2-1	ASSVWWTGDVGVYNEQF
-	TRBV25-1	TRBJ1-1	ASSSGTGYIMNTEAF
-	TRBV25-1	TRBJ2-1	ASSEGRNEQF
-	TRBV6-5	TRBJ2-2	ASSYLGQRNTGELF
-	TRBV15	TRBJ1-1	ATSNGEGAF
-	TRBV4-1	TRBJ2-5	ASSQDAGGAAGLKTQY
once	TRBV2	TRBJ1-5	ASSATGYQPQH
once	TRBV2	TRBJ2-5	ASSEEAPQETQY
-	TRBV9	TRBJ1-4	ASSVGTATNEKLF
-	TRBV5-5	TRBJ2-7	ASSTRGGWEQY
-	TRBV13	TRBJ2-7	ASSLGQIGYEQY
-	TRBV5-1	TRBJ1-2	ASSLGGGSNYGYT
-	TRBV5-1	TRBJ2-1	ASSLVGTGGYNEQF
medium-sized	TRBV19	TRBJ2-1	ASNHLAGGNEQF
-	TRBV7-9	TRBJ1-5	ASSLSREPQH
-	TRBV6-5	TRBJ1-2	ASSTGDGYT
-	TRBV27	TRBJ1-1	ASSSLLGTPSQAF
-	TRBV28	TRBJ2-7	ASSFSPADNSYEQY
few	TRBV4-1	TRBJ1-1	ASSQVGVNTEAF
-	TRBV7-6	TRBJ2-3	ASSFGLEGDTQY
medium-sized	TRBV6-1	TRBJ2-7	ASSEGLAGVYEQY
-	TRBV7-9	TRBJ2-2	ASSDGTGNTGELF
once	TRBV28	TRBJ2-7	ASSLRTGLENYEQY
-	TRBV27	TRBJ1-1	ASRRGLNTEAF
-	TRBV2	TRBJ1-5	ASTGTTLVDQPQH
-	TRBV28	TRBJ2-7	ATASPESYEQY
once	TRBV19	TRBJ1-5	ASSNRGLGQPQH
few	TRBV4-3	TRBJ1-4	ASSQEGSGATNEKLF
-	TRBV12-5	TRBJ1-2	ASGPDLGARSNYGYT
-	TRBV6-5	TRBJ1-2	ASSYLFGGVDGYT
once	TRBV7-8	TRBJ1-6	ASSLVSGGLGGPLH